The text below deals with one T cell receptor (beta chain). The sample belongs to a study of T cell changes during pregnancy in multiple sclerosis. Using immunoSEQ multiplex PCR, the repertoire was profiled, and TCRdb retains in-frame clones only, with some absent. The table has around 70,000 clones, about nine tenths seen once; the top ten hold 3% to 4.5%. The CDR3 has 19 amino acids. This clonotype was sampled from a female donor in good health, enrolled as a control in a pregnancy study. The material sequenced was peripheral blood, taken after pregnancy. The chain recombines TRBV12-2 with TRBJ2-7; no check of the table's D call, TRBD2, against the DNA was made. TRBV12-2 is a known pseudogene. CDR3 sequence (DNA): TGTGCAAGTCGCTTCACAGGGAAAGCGCCTAGCGGGAGTATCTACGAGCAGTACTTC. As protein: CASRFTGKAPSGSIYEQYF.